The rows below give T cell receptor beta chains drawn from one sample of a study of radiotherapy plus CTLA-4 blockade in lung cancer. Profiling relied on immunoSEQ multiplex PCR, and the TCRdb table lists in-frame clones only, not all of them. The sample has about 67,000 clones, around 76% seen once. The sequenced sample was peripheral blood, obtained from a patient treated with radiotherapy plus ipilimumab. These TCRs come from a human donor with non-small cell lung cancer whose response to radiotherapy plus ipilimumab could not be evaluated. Some clones in this sample may be carry-over from other donors' samples. The CDR3 runs from the conserved cysteine through the conserved F or W. The D gene is left open where the match is weak. A clone size is listed for some rows: how often the clone was seen (once, few, many), or a class if it is expanded.

CDR3 | DNA | D | J | size | V | length
CASSLTGQGYQPQHF | TGTGCCAGCAGTTTGACAGGACAGGGCTATCAGCCCCAGCATTTT | TRBD1 | TRBJ1-5 | NA | TRBV28 | 15
CASSVSGYNSPLHF | TGTGCCAGCAGCGTTAGCGGCTATAATTCACCCCTCCACTTT | NA | TRBJ1-6 | NA | TRBV9 | 14
CASSLQGTVADGYTF | TGCGCCAGCAGCTTACAAGGGACTGTTGCGGATGGCTACACCTTC | NA | TRBJ1-2 | NA | TRBV5-1 | 15
CASSFGARAGNEQFF | TGCGCCAGCAGCTTTGGGGCTCGGGCCGGGAATGAGCAGTTCTTC | NA | TRBJ2-1 | few | TRBV5-1 | 15
CASTLSLNEKLFF | TGTGCCAGCACCCTGAGCCTTAATGAAAAACTGTTTTTT | NA | TRBJ1-4 | NA | TRBV2 | 13
CASSRTGRNEQYF | TGTGCCAGTAGTAGGACAGGGCGAAACGAGCAGTACTTC | TRBD1 | TRBJ2-7 | once | TRBV19 | 13
CASSQSETQYF | TGTGCCAGCAGCCAAAGCGAGACCCAGTACTTC | NA | TRBJ2-5 | NA | TRBV11-3 | 11
CASSVGTSGVQETQYF | TGTGCCAGCAGCGTAGGGACTAGCGGAGTACAAGAGACCCAGTACTTC | TRBD2 | TRBJ2-5 | NA | TRBV9 | 16
CASSVVGLYNSPLHF | TGTGCCAGCAGCGTAGTTGGGCTGTATAATTCACCCCTCCACTTT | NA | TRBJ1-6 | NA | TRBV9 | 15
CASSDRAGAGGGGNTIYF | TGTGCCAGCAGTGATCGGGCTGGGGCAGGGGGCGGCGGAAACACCATATATTTT | TRBD1 | TRBJ1-3 | NA | TRBV6-1 | 18
CASSGRGSSYEQYF | TGTGCCAGCAGCGGCAGAGGAAGCTCCTACGAGCAGTACTTC | NA | TRBJ2-7 | NA | TRBV9 | 14
CATSRAATNEKLFF | TGTGCCACCTCCAGGGCCGCAACTAATGAAAAACTGTTTTTT | NA | TRBJ1-4 | NA | TRBV15 | 14
CAWSLDPGGTEAFF | TGTGCCTGGAGCCTTGACCCGGGAGGCACTGAAGCTTTCTTT | NA | TRBJ1-1 | NA | TRBV30 | 14